These T cell receptor beta chains were read from a single sample in a study of blood T cell repertoires in COVID-19. This table comes from immunoSEQ multiplex PCR, and its TCRdb copy is limited to in-frame clones, with some not included. The sample carries under 300,000 clones, roughly 86% recorded once. Sequencing was done on a sample of peripheral blood. These receptor sequences come from a man aged 18 to 29 with active or convalescent COVID-19. The CDR3 runs from the conserved cysteine through the conserved F or W. A D gene is named only where the DNA matches it firmly.

TRBJ1-4 | . | TRBV19 | TGTGCCAGTAGGCCTCTACGGGACGGGAGGGAAAAACTGTTTTTT | CASRPLRDGREKLFF
TRBJ2-7 | . | TRBV27 | TGTGCCAGCAGTTCGTCGACAGGAGTAGGCTACGAGCAGTACTTC | CASSSSTGVGYEQYF
TRBJ2-3 | . | TRBV10-3 | TGTGCCATCAGACTTCCAGGGGTTGGCCAAAACACAGATACGCAGTATTTT | CAIRLPGVGQNTDTQYF
TRBJ2-1 | TRBD1 | TRBV2 | TGTGCCAGCACGCAGGACAGGGGAAATGAGCAGTTCTTC | CASTQDRGNEQFF
TRBJ1-1 | . | TRBV29-1 | TGCAGCGTTGGCTACGAAATGAACACTGAAGCTTTCTTT | CSVGYEMNTEAFF
TRBJ2-1 | . | TRBV28 | TGTGCCAGCAGTTCCTTCAGAAGGGGCTCCTACAATGAGCAGTTCTTC | CASSSFRRGSYNEQFF
TRBJ1-1 | . | TRBV7-3 | TGTGCCAGCAGCTTGGGAGGGAATGAAGCTTTCTTT | CASSLGGNEAFF
TRBJ2-5 | . | TRBV6-5 | TGTGCCAGCAGCCCACCCTCGACACAAGAGACCCAGTACTTC | CASSPPSTQETQYF
TRBJ1-1 | . | TRBV5-1 | TGCGCCAGCAGCTTGGCCTGGACAGCTACGAACACTGAAGCTTTCTTT | CASSLAWTATNTEAFF
TRBJ2-2 | . | TRBV11-3 | TGTGCCAGCAGCTTAGTCCACATCCACACCGGGGAGCTGTTTTTT | CASSLVHIHTGELFF
TRBJ2-2 | TRBD2 | TRBV19 | TGTGCCAGTAGGACTAGCGGGGCCACCGGGGAGCTGTTTTTT | CASRTSGATGELFF